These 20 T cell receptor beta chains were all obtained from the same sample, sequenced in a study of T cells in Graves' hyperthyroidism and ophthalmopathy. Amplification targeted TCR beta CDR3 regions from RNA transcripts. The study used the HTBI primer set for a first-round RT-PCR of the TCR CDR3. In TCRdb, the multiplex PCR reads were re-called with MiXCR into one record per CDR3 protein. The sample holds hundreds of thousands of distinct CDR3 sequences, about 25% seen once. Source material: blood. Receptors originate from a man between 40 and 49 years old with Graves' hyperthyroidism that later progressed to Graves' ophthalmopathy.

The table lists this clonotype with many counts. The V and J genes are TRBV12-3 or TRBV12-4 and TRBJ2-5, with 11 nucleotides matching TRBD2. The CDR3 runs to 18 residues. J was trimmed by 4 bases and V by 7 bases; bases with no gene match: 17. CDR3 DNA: TGTGCCAGCACTATAGCGGGAGGGGTGTCGATTTTAGGAGAGACCCAGTACTTC. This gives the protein CASTIAGGVSILGETQYF.

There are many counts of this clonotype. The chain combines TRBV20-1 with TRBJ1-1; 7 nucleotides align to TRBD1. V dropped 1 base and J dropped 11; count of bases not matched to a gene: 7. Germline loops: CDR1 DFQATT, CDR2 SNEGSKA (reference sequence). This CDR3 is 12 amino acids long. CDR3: CSARGPTGLAFF. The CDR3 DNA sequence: TGCAGTGCTAGAGGTCCGACAGGGTTGGCTTTCTTT.

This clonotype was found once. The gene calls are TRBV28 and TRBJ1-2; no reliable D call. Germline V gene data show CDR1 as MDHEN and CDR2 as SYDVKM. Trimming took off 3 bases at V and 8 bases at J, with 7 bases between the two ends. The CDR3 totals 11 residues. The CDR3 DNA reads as TGTGCCAGCAGTTTCTATGGGGGCTACACCTTC. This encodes CASSFYGGYTF.

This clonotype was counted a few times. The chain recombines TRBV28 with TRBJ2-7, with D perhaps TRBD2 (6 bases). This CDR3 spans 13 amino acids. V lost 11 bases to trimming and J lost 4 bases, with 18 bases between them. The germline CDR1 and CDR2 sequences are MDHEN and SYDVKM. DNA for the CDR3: TGTGCCTCGAGGGACTCCACTTGGTACGAGCAGTACTTC. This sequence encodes CASRDSTWYEQYF.

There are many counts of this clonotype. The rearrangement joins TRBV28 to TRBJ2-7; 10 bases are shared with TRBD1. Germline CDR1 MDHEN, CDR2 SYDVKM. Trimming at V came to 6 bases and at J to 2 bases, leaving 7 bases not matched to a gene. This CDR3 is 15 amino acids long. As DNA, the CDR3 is TGTGCCAGCAGAACCGGGACAGGGGACCCCTACGAGCAGTACTTC. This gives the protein CASRTGTGDPYEQYF.

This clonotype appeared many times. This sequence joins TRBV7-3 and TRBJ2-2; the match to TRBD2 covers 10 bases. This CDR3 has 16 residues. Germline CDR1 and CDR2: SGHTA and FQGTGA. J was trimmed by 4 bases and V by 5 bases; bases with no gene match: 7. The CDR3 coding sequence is TGTGCCAGCAGCCTTACTAGCGGGACGGGCACCGGGGAGCTGTTTTTT. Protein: CASSLTSGTGTGELFF.

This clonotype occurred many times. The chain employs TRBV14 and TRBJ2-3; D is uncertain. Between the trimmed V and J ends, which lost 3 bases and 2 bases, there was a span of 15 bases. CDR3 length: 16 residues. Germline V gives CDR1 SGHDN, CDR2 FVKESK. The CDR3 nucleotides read TGTGCCAGCAGCCATCTCCAACTACCCCCCACAGATACGCAGTATTTT. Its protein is CASSHLQLPPTDTQYF.

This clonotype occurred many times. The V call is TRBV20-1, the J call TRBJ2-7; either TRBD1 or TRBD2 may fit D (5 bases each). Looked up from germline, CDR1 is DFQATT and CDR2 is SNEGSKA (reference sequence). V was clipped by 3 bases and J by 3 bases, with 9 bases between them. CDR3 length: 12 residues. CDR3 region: CSASRDGYEQYF. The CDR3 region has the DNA TGCAGTGCTAGCCGGGACGGCTACGAGCAGTACTTC.

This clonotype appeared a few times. The CDR3 reads CASSLGSGRTETQYF. In nucleotides, the CDR3 is TGCGCCAGCAGCTTGGGTAGCGGGAGGACGGAGACCCAGTACTTC. The genes are TRBV5-1 and TRBJ2-5; 10 nucleotides line up with TRBD2. The CDR3 is 15 residues long. The germline gives CDR1 SGHRS, CDR2 YFSETQ. Trimming cost V 0 bases and J 5 bases; bases outside gene matches: 4.

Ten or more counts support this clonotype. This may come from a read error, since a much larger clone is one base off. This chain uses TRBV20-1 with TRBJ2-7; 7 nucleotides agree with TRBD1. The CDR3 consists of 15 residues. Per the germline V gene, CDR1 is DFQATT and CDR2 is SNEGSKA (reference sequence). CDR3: CGAAPDTGAAYEQYF. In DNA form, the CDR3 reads TGCGGTGCGGCTCCGGATACAGGGGCCGCCTACGAGCAGTACTTC.

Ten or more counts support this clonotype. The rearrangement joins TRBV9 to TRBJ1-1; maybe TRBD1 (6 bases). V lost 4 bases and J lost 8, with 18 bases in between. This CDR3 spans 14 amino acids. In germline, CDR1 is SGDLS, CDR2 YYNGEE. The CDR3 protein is CASSTRTEGGEAFF. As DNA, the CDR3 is TGTGCCAGCAGCACAAGGACAGAAGGGGGGGAAGCTTTCTTT.

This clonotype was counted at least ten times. The DNA for the CDR3 is TGTGCCAGCATAAACCCCAGGACATCCAAAAGCTATGGCTACACCTTC. It is translated as CASINPRTSKSYGYTF. This rearrangement joins TRBV2 to TRBJ1-2, with D maybe TRBD1 (5 bases). The CDR3 runs to 16 residues. Germline V gene sequence: CDR1 SNHLY, CDR2 FYNNEI. The V gene lost 7 bases and the J gene lost 4 bases, with 22 bases spanning the gap.

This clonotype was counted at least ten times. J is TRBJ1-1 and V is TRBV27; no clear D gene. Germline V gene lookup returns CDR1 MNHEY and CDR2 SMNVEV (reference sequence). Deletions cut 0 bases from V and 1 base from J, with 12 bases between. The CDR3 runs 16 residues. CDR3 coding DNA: TGTGCCAGCAGTTTATCGCGGGTTCGTAGGAACACTGAAGCTTTCTTT. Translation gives CASSLSRVRRNTEAFF.

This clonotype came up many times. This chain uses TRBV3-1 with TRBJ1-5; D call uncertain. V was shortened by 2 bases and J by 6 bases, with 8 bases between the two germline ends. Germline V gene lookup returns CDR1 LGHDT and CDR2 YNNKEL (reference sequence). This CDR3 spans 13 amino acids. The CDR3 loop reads CASSQRRTQPQHF. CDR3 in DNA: TGTGCCAGCAGCCAACGGAGGACTCAGCCCCAGCATTTT.

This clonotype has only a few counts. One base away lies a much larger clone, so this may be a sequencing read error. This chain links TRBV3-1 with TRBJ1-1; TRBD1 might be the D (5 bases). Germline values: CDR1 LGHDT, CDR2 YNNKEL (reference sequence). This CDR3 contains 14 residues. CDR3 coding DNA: TGTGCCAGCAGCCAAGCTCAGGGTTTCACTGACGCTTTCTTT. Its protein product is CASSQAQGFTDAFF.

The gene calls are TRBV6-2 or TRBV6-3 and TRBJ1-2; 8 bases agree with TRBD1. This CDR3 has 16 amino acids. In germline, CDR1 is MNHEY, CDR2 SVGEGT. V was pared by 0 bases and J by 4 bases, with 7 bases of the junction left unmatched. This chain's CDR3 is CASSYSGTGTGYGYTF. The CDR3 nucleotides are TGTGCCAGCAGTTACTCTGGGACCGGGACAGGCTATGGCTACACCTTC.

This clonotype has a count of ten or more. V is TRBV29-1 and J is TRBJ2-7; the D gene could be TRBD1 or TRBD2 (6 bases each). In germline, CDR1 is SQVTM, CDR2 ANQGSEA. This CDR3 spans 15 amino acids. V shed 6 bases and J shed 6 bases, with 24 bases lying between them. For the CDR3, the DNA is TGCAGCGTCAGATTGACCGGGGGCGTGCCGGTCGAGCAGTACTTC. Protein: CSVRLTGGVPVEQYF.

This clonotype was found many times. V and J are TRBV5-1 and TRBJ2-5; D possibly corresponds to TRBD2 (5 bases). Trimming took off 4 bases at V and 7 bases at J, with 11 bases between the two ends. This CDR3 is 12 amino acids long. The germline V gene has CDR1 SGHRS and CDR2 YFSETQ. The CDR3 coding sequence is TGCGCCAGCAGCACGGACGAGGGGACCCAGTACTTC. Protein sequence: CASSTDEGTQYF.

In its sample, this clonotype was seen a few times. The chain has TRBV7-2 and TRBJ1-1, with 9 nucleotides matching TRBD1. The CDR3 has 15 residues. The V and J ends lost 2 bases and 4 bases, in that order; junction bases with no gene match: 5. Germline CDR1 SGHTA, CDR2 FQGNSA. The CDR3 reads CASSLMSTGGTEAFF. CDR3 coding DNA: TGTGCCAGCAGCTTAATGTCGACAGGGGGCACTGAAGCTTTCTTT.

CDR3 DNA sequence: TGTGCCATCAGTTTCCGGGACAGGATCGACGAGCAGTACTTC. It codes for CAISFRDRIDEQYF. This chain uses TRBV10-3 with TRBJ2-7, with 8 bases that match TRBD1. Germline trimming cut 5 bases from V and 5 bases from J; bases unmatched to any gene: 8. The germline V gene encodes CDR1 ENHRY and CDR2 SYGVKD. This CDR3 contains 14 residues.